The 8 T cell receptor beta chains below were found in one sample sequenced in a study of cytomegalovirus exposure and HLA in healthy donors. The PCR was carried out with 60 Vbeta primers and 13 Jbeta primers. Generated by immunoSEQ multiplex PCR, the TCRdb table keeps only in-frame clones and is missing some. Of around 65,000 clones detected, roughly 85% appear once; the ten largest clones hold roughly 10%. The specimen sequenced was PBMCs. These TCRs come from a female donor in good health and CMV-seronegative.

V is TRBV5-1 and J is TRBJ2-3; 9 bases align to TRBD2. J was trimmed by 3 bases and V by 6 bases; bases with no gene match: 8. Germline assignment: CDR1 SGHRS and CDR2 YFSETQ. The CDR3 contains 15 residues. The CDR3 sequence: CASNGREGLTDTQYF. In nucleotides, the CDR3 is TGCGCCAGCAATGGGCGGGAGGGATTGACAGATACGCAGTATTTT.

The CDR3 is CASAGTGFEKLFF. CDR3 bases: TGTGCCAGCGCCGGGACAGGGTTTGAAAAACTGTTTTTT. The rearrangement joins TRBV18 to TRBJ1-4; 9 bases fit TRBD1. The V gene end was trimmed by 8 bases and the J gene end by 7 bases; junction bases not matched to a gene: 5. CDR1 is KGHSH and CDR2 is LQKENI in the germline V gene. The CDR3 length is 13 residues. The whole variable domain, filled in from reference TRBV18 and TRBJ1-4, reads NAGVMQNPRHLVRRRGQEARLRCSPMKGHSHVYWYRQLPEEGLKFMVYLQKENIIDESGMPKERFSAEFPKEGPSILRIQQVVRGDSAAYFCASAGTGFEKLFFGSGTQLSVL.

The gene calls are TRBV5-1 and TRBJ2-5; possible D gene TRBD2, 6 bases. V was clipped by 4 bases and J by 4 bases, with 8 bases between them. CDR1 SGHRS and CDR2 YFSETQ come from the germline V gene. The CDR3 covers 12 residues. Here the CDR3 reads CASSPGGETQYF. CDR3 in DNA: TGCGCCAGCAGCCCCGGGGGAGAGACCCAGTACTTC.

The chain recombines TRBV28 with TRBJ2-3; TRBD2 matches at 12 bases. Germline loops: CDR1 MDHEN, CDR2 SYDVKM. V was pared by 8 bases and J by 7 bases, with 13 bases of the junction left unmatched. The CDR3 is made up of 16 amino acids. Here the CDR3 DNA reads TGTGCCAGCGCGCCGGCAGGACTAGCGGGATTGAATACGCAGTATTTT. This codes for CASAPAGLAGLNTQYF.

V gene TRBV11-1 combines with J gene TRBJ2-7; 9 positions match TRBD2. V shed 5 bases and J 1 base; nucleotides not matched to a gene: 6. This CDR3 has 15 amino acids. The germline CDR1 and CDR2 sequences are SGHAT and FQDESV (reference sequence). The DNA of the CDR3 is TGTGCCAGCAGCCTGCGGGAGGGCCGATCCTACGAGCAGTACTTC. This translates into CASSLREGRSYEQYF.

This clone came up once. The germline gene is not matched at one end of the junction; a read error may be the cause. The gene calls are TRBV7-7 and TRBJ2-1; 13 positions agree with TRBD2. This CDR3 is built from 15 residues. CDR1 is SSHAT and CDR2 is FNYEAQ in the germline V gene (reference sequence). The chain's CDR3 is CASSLGTSGAGEQFF. The CDR3 DNA is TGTGCTAGCAGCTTAGGGACTAGCGGGGCCGGGGAGCAGTTCTTC.

This clone was recorded a few times. V is TRBV7-3 and J is TRBJ2-5; 7 bases agree with TRBD2. This CDR3 is 13 amino acids long. With 5 bases clipped from V and 4 bases from J, the junction kept 4 bases outside the gene matches. Germline CDR1 and CDR2: SGHTA and FQGTGA. The CDR3 protein is CASSRGGGETQYF. CDR3 bases: TGTGCCAGCAGCCGCGGGGGAGGAGAGACCCAGTACTTC. Looking up the rest from reference TRBV7-3 and TRBJ2-5 gives the full variable domain: GAGVSQTPSNKVTEKGKYVELRCDPISGHTALYWYRQSLGQGPEFLIYFQGTGAADDSGLPNDRFFAVRPEGSVSTLKIQRTERGDSAVYLCASSRGGGETQYFGPGTRLLVL.

This rearrangement joins TRBV11-2 to TRBJ2-2, with TRBD2 matching over 9 bases. The V and J ends lost 1 base and 3 bases, in that order; junction bases with no gene match: 3. Germline CDR1 SGHAT, CDR2 FQNNGV. CDR3 length equals 16 residues. DNA of the CDR3: TGTGCCAGCAGCTTAGTTGCTAGCGGGGACACCGGGGAGCTGTTTTTT. It encodes CASSLVASGDTGELFF.